This is a list of T cell receptor beta chains from one sample in a study of blood T cell repertoires in COVID-19. Assay: immunoSEQ multiplex PCR; the TCRdb copy retains only in-frame clones and omits some. This sample carries 130,000 to 150,000 clones, roughly 82% of them seen once, and the ten largest clones take roughly 4.8%. The sequencing input was peripheral blood. These receptor sequences come from a human donor in a cohort sampled during active COVID-19. Both conserved end residues are part of each CDR3. Fields, in order: D gene, J gene, V gene, clone size, CDR3 protein, CDR3 DNA. The D gene is left open where the match is weak. Only some rows state a clone size, as once, few, many or a class for expanded clones.

D: NA
J: TRBJ2-1
V: TRBV29-1
size: NA
CDR3: CSVEEYNNEQFF
DNA: TGCAGCGTTGAGGAGTACAACAATGAGCAGTTCTTC

D: NA
J: TRBJ1-2
V: TRBV29-1
size: NA
CDR3: CSVEYRASNYGYTF
DNA: TGCAGCGTTGAATACAGGGCTTCTAACTATGGCTACACCTTC

D: TRBD1
J: TRBJ1-2
V: TRBV9
size: NA
CDR3: CASSSRQGRSNGYTF
DNA: TGTGCCAGCAGCTCCCGACAGGGAAGGTCGAATGGCTACACCTTC

D: NA
J: TRBJ1-3
V: TRBV30
size: NA
CDR3: CAWRKGVSGNTIYF
DNA: TGTGCCTGGAGAAAGGGAGTCTCTGGAAACACCATATATTTT

D: NA
J: TRBJ2-5
V: TRBV6-6
size: few
CDR3: CASIGRAATQYF
DNA: TGTGCCAGCATCGGCAGGGCGGCGACCCAGTACTTC

D: NA
J: TRBJ1-4
V: TRBV19
size: NA
CDR3: CASSRPNGNNEKLFF
DNA: TGTGCCAGTAGTCGACCCAACGGGAACAATGAAAAACTGTTTTTT

D: NA
J: TRBJ1-6
V: TRBV6-1
size: NA
CDR3: CASSERGSSSYNSPLHF
DNA: TGTGCCAGCAGTGAACGAGGGTCCAGCTCCTATAATTCACCCCTCCACTTT

D: TRBD2
J: TRBJ2-1
V: TRBV5-6
size: NA
CDR3: CASSFELAGDNEQFF
DNA: TGTGCCAGCAGCTTTGAGCTAGCGGGAGACAATGAGCAGTTCTTC

D: NA
J: TRBJ1-2
V: TRBV7-2
size: NA
CDR3: CASSIWGGGYGYTF
DNA: TGTGCCAGCAGTATTTGGGGCGGGGGCTATGGCTACACCTTC

D: NA
J: TRBJ2-3
V: TRBV5-4
size: NA
CDR3: CASSGPGGTDTQYF
DNA: TGTGCCAGCAGCGGCCCCGGAGGCACAGATACGCAGTATTTT

D: TRBD2
J: TRBJ2-3
V: TRBV28
size: NA
CDR3: CASSSPLRGGFRDTQYF
DNA: TGTGCCAGCAGTTCCCCCTTGCGGGGGGGCTTTAGGGATACGCAGTATTTT

D: NA
J: TRBJ2-6
V: TRBV3-1/TRBV3-2
size: once
CDR3: CASSQFQGSGANVLTF
DNA: TGTGCCAGCAGCCAATTTCAGGGATCTGGGGCCAACGTCCTGACTTTC

D: TRBD1
J: TRBJ1-1
V: TRBV5-1
size: NA
CDR3: CASSDPGQPNTEAFF
DNA: TGCGCCAGCAGTGACCCGGGACAGCCTAACACTGAAGCTTTCTTT

D: TRBD2
J: TRBJ2-1
V: TRBV19
size: few
CDR3: CASSGRVYEQFF
DNA: TGTGCCAGTAGCGGGAGGGTATATGAGCAGTTCTTC

D: TRBD2
J: TRBJ2-3
V: TRBV6-1
size: NA
CDR3: CASSGPLTSGAYLSTDTQYF
DNA: TGTGCCAGCAGTGGACCCCTCACTAGCGGGGCCTACCTTAGCACAGATACGCAGTATTTT

D: NA
J: TRBJ2-3
V: TRBV7-2
size: NA
CDR3: CATTRGRDTDTQYF
DNA: TGTGCCACCACACGAGGCAGGGACACAGATACGCAGTATTTT

D: TRBD2
J: TRBJ2-2
V: TRBV5-1
size: NA
CDR3: CASIPGGANTGELFF
DNA: TGCGCCAGCATCCCGGGGGGGGCGAACACCGGGGAGCTGTTTTTT

D: TRBD1
J: TRBJ1-2
V: TRBV7-9
size: NA
CDR3: CASSSLTGTGYGYTF
DNA: TGTGCCAGCAGCTCCCTGACCGGGACAGGGTACGGCTACACCTTC

D: NA
J: TRBJ1-4
V: TRBV19
size: NA
CDR3: CASSMKALGATNEKLFF
DNA: TGTGCCAGTAGTATGAAGGCCCTCGGGGCAACTAATGAAAAACTGTTTTTT

D: NA
J: TRBJ1-3
V: TRBV11-1
size: NA
CDR3: CASSLARHSGNTIYF
DNA: TGTGCCAGCAGCTTAGCTCGACACTCTGGAAACACCATATATTTT

D: NA
J: TRBJ2-2
V: TRBV2
size: many
CDR3: CASSESAVAAGELFF
DNA: TGTGCCAGCAGTGAATCAGCGGTGGCGGCCGGGGAGCTGTTTTTT

D: NA
J: TRBJ1-1
V: TRBV9
size: NA
CDR3: CASSAPPGNTEAFF
DNA: TGTGCCAGCAGCGCACCCCCAGGGAACACTGAAGCTTTCTTT

D: NA
J: TRBJ1-3
V: TRBV5-6
size: NA
CDR3: CASSPGILSGNTIYF
DNA: TGTGCCAGCAGCCCCGGGATCCTCTCTGGAAACACCATATATTTT

D: NA
J: TRBJ2-2
V: TRBV5-1
size: NA
CDR3: CASSLAGDTGELFF
DNA: TGCGCCAGCAGCTTGGCCGGGGACACCGGGGAGCTGTTTTTT

D: TRBD1
J: TRBJ1-4
V: TRBV2
size: NA
CDR3: CASSERDRGGEKLFF
DNA: TGTGCCAGCAGTGAGAGGGACAGGGGAGGGGAAAAACTGTTTTTT

D: TRBD2
J: TRBJ2-3
V: TRBV9
size: NA
CDR3: CASSFQAAAGGGGGYTQYF
DNA: TGTGCCAGCAGCTTCCAGGCTGCCGCCGGGGGCGGCGGGGGGTATACGCAGTATTTT

D: NA
J: TRBJ2-3
V: TRBV5-4
size: once
CDR3: CASSQRDHTGDTQYF
DNA: TGTGCCAGCAGCCAGCGAGACCATACCGGGGATACGCAGTATTTT

D: NA
J: TRBJ1-2
V: TRBV25-1
size: NA
CDR3: CASYSDNYGYTF
DNA: TGTGCCAGCTATTCAGATAACTATGGCTACACCTTC

D: NA
J: TRBJ1-1
V: TRBV5-6
size: NA
CDR3: CASSFLKLGTEAFF
DNA: TGTGCCAGCAGCTTCCTAAAACTCGGCACTGAAGCTTTCTTT

D: TRBD2
J: TRBJ2-7
V: TRBV29-1
size: NA
CDR3: CSAVAGAGSYEQYF
DNA: TGCAGCGCTGTAGCGGGGGCGGGATCCTACGAGCAGTACTTC

D: NA
J: TRBJ1-2
V: TRBV5-5
size: NA
CDR3: CASSASGSGGYTF
DNA: TGTGCCAGCAGCGCCTCAGGGTCCGGCGGCTACACCTTC

D: TRBD1
J: TRBJ1-5
V: TRBV28
size: NA
CDR3: CASSEARTGRNQPQHF
DNA: TGTGCCAGCAGTGAGGCGAGGACAGGGCGTAATCAGCCCCAGCATTTT

D: NA
J: TRBJ1-3
V: TRBV5-6
size: NA
CDR3: CASSLGTISGNTIYF
DNA: TGTGCCAGCAGCTTGGGGACAATCTCTGGAAACACCATATATTTT

D: TRBD1
J: TRBJ1-5
V: TRBV6-5
size: once
CDR3: CASRPTGVTGQPQHF
DNA: TGTGCCAGCAGACCGACAGGGGTTACCGGTCAGCCCCAGCATTTT

D: TRBD1
J: TRBJ2-7
V: TRBV28
size: NA
CDR3: CASSPPGQGSSYEQYF
DNA: TGTGCCAGCAGTCCCCCGGGACAGGGGTCCTCCTACGAGCAGTACTTC

D: NA
J: TRBJ2-4
V: TRBV19
size: NA
CDR3: CASSISRGGGNIQYF
DNA: TGTGCCAGTAGTATCTCGCGCGGAGGCGGAAACATTCAGTACTTC

D: TRBD1
J: TRBJ1-5
V: TRBV18
size: NA
CDR3: CASSQGTGDQPQHF
DNA: TGTGCCAGCTCACAAGGGACAGGGGATCAGCCCCAGCATTTT

D: TRBD1
J: TRBJ1-5
V: TRBV4-1
size: NA
CDR3: CATGTGEEQPQHF
DNA: TGCGCCACCGGGACAGGGGAGGAGCAGCCCCAGCATTTT

D: TRBD2
J: TRBJ2-1
V: TRBV2
size: NA
CDR3: CASSEGLAVYNEQFF
DNA: TGTGCCAGCAGTGAGGGACTAGCGGTATACAATGAGCAGTTCTTC

D: TRBD1
J: TRBJ1-5
V: TRBV7-8
size: NA
CDR3: CASSRGGTGGHQPQHF
DNA: TGTGCCAGCAGTCGGGGTGGGACAGGGGGCCATCAGCCCCAGCATTTT

D: NA
J: TRBJ2-5
V: TRBV2
size: NA
CDR3: CASHRYQETQYF
DNA: TGTGCCAGCCATAGATACCAAGAGACCCAGTACTTC

D: NA
J: TRBJ1-3
V: TRBV5-4
size: NA
CDR3: CASSFDRSRNTIYF
DNA: TGTGCCAGCAGCTTTGACAGGAGCCGAAACACCATATATTTT

D: TRBD1
J: TRBJ2-3
V: TRBV5-1
size: NA
CDR3: CASSLGNRGGTDTQYF
DNA: TGCGCCAGCAGCTTGGGGAACAGGGGGGGCACAGATACGCAGTATTTT

D: NA
J: TRBJ2-3
V: TRBV27
size: NA
CDR3: CASSFTGSTSTDTQYF
DNA: TGTGCCAGCAGTTTTACAGGGTCGACTAGCACAGATACGCAGTATTTT

D: NA
J: TRBJ1-2
V: TRBV5-1
size: NA
CDR3: CASSLYPQADYGYTF
DNA: TGCGCCAGCAGCTTGTATCCACAGGCAGACTATGGCTACACCTTC

D: TRBD1
J: TRBJ2-6
V: TRBV5-1
size: NA
CDR3: CASSLGLGQGGSGANVLTF
DNA: TGCGCCAGCAGCTTGGGGTTGGGACAGGGCGGCTCTGGGGCCAACGTCCTGACTTTC

D: NA
J: TRBJ2-5
V: TRBV2
size: NA
CDR3: CASNLDSEPIGRQYF
DNA: TGTGCCAGCAATTTAGACAGCGAACCCATCGGGCGCCAGTACTTC

D: TRBD1
J: TRBJ1-5
V: TRBV6-4
size: NA
CDR3: CASSPTGVDQPQHF
DNA: TGTGCCAGCAGTCCTACAGGGGTCGATCAGCCCCAGCATTTT

D: NA
J: TRBJ1-1
V: TRBV25-1
size: NA
CDR3: CASRKGQAYEAFF
DNA: TGTGCCAGCAGAAAGGGGCAGGCATATGAAGCTTTCTTT

D: TRBD2
J: TRBJ2-1
V: TRBV6-1
size: NA
CDR3: CASSDLAGAFYNEQFF
DNA: TGTGCCAGCAGTGACCTAGCGGGAGCCTTCTACAATGAGCAGTTCTTC

D: NA
J: TRBJ1-2
V: TRBV11-2
size: NA
CDR3: CASSLAGSRRGYTF
DNA: TGTGCCAGCAGCTTAGCAGGCTCCCGACGGGGCTACACCTTC

D: NA
J: TRBJ1-1
V: TRBV7-3
size: NA
CDR3: CASSLGAYSNTEAFF
DNA: TGTGCCAGCAGCTTAGGAGCGTACTCGAACACTGAAGCTTTCTTT

D: NA
J: TRBJ1-5
V: TRBV7-3
size: NA
CDR3: CASSLTPSGPQHF
DNA: TGTGCCAGCAGCTTAACGCCGTCAGGACCCCAGCATTTT